This is a list of T cell receptor beta chains from one sample in a study of T-cell memory formation after mild COVID-19. One entry per CDR3 protein, called by TCRdb with MiXCR from the 5' RACE reads. The sample holds 350,000 to 550,000 distinct CDR3 sequences, roughly 18% seen once. Sequencing was performed on PBMCs or a T cell subset sorted from them (not recorded which). All receptors derive from a man aged 18 to 29 who had mild COVID-19 (a few samples of this study predate the infection). Cell type and time point are not known. Both conserved end residues are trimmed from each CDR3. For some rows the clone size is stated as once, few or many, or as a class when expanded; others skip it.

v_call	j_call	clone_size	cdr3_aa
TRBV12-3/TRBV12-4	TRBJ2-5	-	ASRPHLGAGRWDETQY
TRBV5-6	TRBJ2-1	-	ASSLRPGRGGNFYNEQF
TRBV5-1	TRBJ2-2	few	ASSSQGARTGELF
TRBV3-1	TRBJ1-2	few	ASSPRQDRRGYT
TRBV7-2	TRBJ1-1	few	ASSLSTGLNTEAF
TRBV12-3/TRBV12-4	TRBJ2-3	many	ASSLGLASDTQY
TRBV7-2	TRBJ1-4	-	ASSLTNTEKLF
TRBV9	TRBJ2-2	few	ASSANRFANTGELF
TRBV6-5	TRBJ1-1	once	ASSYPSGGNTEAF
TRBV7-3	TRBJ2-3	few	ASSGPEGTDTQY
TRBV5-1	TRBJ2-3	-	ASSLGLAGVLTDTQY
TRBV4-2	TRBJ2-5	-	ASSHDQYSQETQY
TRBV3-1	TRBJ1-4	-	ASSQNSRGEKLF
TRBV19	TRBJ1-5	few	ASSPSRSTQPQH
TRBV7-2	TRBJ1-2	-	ASSPSGQAYGYT
TRBV12-3/TRBV12-4	TRBJ2-4	many	ASSYEGAINIQY
TRBV5-4	TRBJ1-2	-	ASSLNSPAGYT
TRBV30	TRBJ1-1	few	AWSIGAEAF
TRBV30	TRBJ1-6	few	ATGTGNSPLH
TRBV7-2	TRBJ1-2	few	ASSDYHIRNYGYT
TRBV6-1	TRBJ2-6	-	ASTSSSGANVLT
TRBV20-1	TRBJ2-3	-	SALGPFFGGTDTQY